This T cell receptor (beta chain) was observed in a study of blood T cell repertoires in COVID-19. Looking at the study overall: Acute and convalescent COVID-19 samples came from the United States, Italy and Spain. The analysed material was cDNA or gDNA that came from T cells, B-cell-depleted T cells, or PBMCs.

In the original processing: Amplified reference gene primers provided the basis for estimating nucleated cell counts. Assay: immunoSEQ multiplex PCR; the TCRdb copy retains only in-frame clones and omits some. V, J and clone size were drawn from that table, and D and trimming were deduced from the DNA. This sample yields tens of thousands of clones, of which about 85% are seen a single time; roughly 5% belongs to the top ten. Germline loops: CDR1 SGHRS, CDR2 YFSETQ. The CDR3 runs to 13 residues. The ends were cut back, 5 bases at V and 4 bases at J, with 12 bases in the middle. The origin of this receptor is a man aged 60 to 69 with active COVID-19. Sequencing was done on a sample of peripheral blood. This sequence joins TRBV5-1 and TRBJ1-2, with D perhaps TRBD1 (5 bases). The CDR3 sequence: CASRGELGYGYTF. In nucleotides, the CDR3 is TGCGCCAGCAGAGGGGAATTGGGCTATGGCTACACCTTC.